This is a list of T cell receptor beta chains from one sample in a study of CD8+CD57+ T cells in acquired aplastic anemia. TCRdb recomputed calls from the reads with MiXCR, one row per CDR3 protein. The table includes around 140,000 distinct CDR3 sequences, 35% to 50% detected once. Sequencing was carried out using sorted CD4+, CD8+, or CD8+CD57+ T cells (not recorded which) from PBMCs. The receptors derive from a human donor in good health, serving as a control. Both conserved end residues are part of each CDR3. The D gene is left open where the match is weak. The size of a clone is reported for some rows only, either as once, few or many, or as a class for expanded clones.

CDR3nt: TGCGCCAGCAGCCAGGAAATGAACTATGGCTACACCTTC
CDR3aa: CASSQEMNYGYTF
j_gene: TRBJ1-2
v_gene: TRBV7-2
abundance: -
d_gene: -

CDR3nt: TGTGCCAGTACCCCGGACTTCCCGAACACCGGGGAGCTGTTTTTT
CDR3aa: CASTPDFPNTGELFF
j_gene: TRBJ2-2
v_gene: TRBV19
abundance: many
d_gene: -

CDR3nt: TGTGCCAGCAGTGGGCTGTCGGACGGGACAGGGGCCAACGTCCTGACTTTC
CDR3aa: CASSGLSDGTGANVLTF
j_gene: TRBJ2-6
v_gene: TRBV25-1
abundance: -
d_gene: -

CDR3nt: TGTGCCAGCAGCCGAGGACAGGGCAATCAGCCCCAGCATTTT
CDR3aa: CASSRGQGNQPQHF
j_gene: TRBJ1-5
v_gene: TRBV7-2
abundance: many
d_gene: TRBD1

CDR3nt: TGCGCCAGCAGCTTGCAAACACAAAACTATGGCTACACCTTC
CDR3aa: CASSLQTQNYGYTF
j_gene: TRBJ1-2
v_gene: TRBV5-1
abundance: -
d_gene: -

CDR3nt: TGCAGCGCCCTAGCGGGAGGCACAGATACGCAGTATTTT
CDR3aa: CSALAGGTDTQYF
j_gene: TRBJ2-3
v_gene: TRBV29-1
abundance: -
d_gene: TRBD2

CDR3nt: TGTGCCAGCAGTGACCGGAGAGATACGCAGTATTTT
CDR3aa: CASSDRRDTQYF
j_gene: TRBJ2-3
v_gene: TRBV6-1
abundance: many
d_gene: -

CDR3nt: TGCAGTGCCGCCCGAACAGGGATCAATCAGCCCCAGCATTTT
CDR3aa: CSAARTGINQPQHF
j_gene: TRBJ1-5
v_gene: TRBV20-1
abundance: many
d_gene: -

CDR3nt: TGTGCCAGCAGGGCGCCGGACAGTAACTATGGCTACACCTTC
CDR3aa: CASRAPDSNYGYTF
j_gene: TRBJ1-2
v_gene: TRBV7-3
abundance: -
d_gene: -

CDR3nt: TGTGCCAGCAGCCAAGTCCGCGACCACAATGAGCAGTTCTTC
CDR3aa: CASSQVRDHNEQFF
j_gene: TRBJ2-1
v_gene: TRBV4-2
abundance: many
d_gene: -